This T cell receptor (beta chain) was sequenced for a study of cytomegalovirus exposure and HLA in healthy donors. The PCR made use of 60 Vbeta and 13 Jbeta primers. Original processing notes: Later reanalysis found 80 million or so unique TCR beta chains, 9 million to 12 million of them shared. The repertoire was sequenced with immunoSEQ multiplex PCR; TCRdb's copy has only in-frame clones and lacks some. V and J calls and clone size are as listed in that table; D and trimming were resolved from the DNA. The sample consists of about 150,000 clones, about 85% of them appearing once. The sequencing input was PBMCs. The sequence was obtained from a human donor in good health.

As DNA, the CDR3 is TGTGCCAGCAGCCCTCATCCCGCTAGCGGGGGAATCCAGTACTTC. Residues: CASSPHPASGGIQYF. The V call is TRBV7-9, the J call TRBJ2-5, with 10 bases fitting TRBD2. Germline V gene lookup returns CDR1 SEHNR and CDR2 FQNEAQ (reference sequence). V dropped 5 bases and J dropped 10; count of bases not matched to a gene: 13. This CDR3 comprises 15 residues.